This is a list of T cell receptor beta chains from one sample in a study of blood T cell repertoires in COVID-19. The method was immunoSEQ multiplex PCR; TCRdb's version includes in-frame clones alone and lacks a portion of them. Among fewer than 40,000 clones listed, around 78% were seen once. The specimen was peripheral blood. The source of these receptors is a man in his 60s with acute or convalescent COVID-19. Each CDR3 is given with its conserved first and last residue. The order of the fields is D gene, V gene, CDR3 length, J gene, clone size, CDR3 DNA, CDR3 protein. The D gene is left open where the match is weak. Rows give clone size only sometimes, using once, few, many, or a class for an expanded clone.

D gene: .; V gene: TRBV11-3; CDR3 length: 15; J gene: TRBJ2-7; clone size: .; CDR3 DNA: TGTGCCAGCAGCTTAAGTGTTCGGGGGTTCTACGAGCAGTACTTC; CDR3 protein: CASSLSVRGFYEQYF
D gene: .; V gene: TRBV18; CDR3 length: 13; J gene: TRBJ2-7; clone size: .; CDR3 DNA: TGTGCCAGCTCACTGGACAATGGCTACGAGCAGTACTTC; CDR3 protein: CASSLDNGYEQYF
D gene: TRBD1; V gene: TRBV5-1; CDR3 length: 16; J gene: TRBJ1-3; clone size: once; CDR3 DNA: TGCGCCAGCAGCCAGGGACAGGGGGCATCTTACGACACCATATATTTT; CDR3 protein: CASSQGQGASYDTIYF
D gene: .; V gene: TRBV9; CDR3 length: 16; J gene: TRBJ2-6; clone size: .; CDR3 DNA: TGTGCCAGCAGATCAGACCCAGGGCCTGGGGCCAACGTCCTGACTTTC; CDR3 protein: CASRSDPGPGANVLTF
D gene: TRBD2; V gene: TRBV27; CDR3 length: 17; J gene: TRBJ2-3; clone size: .; CDR3 DNA: TGTGCCAGCAGTTCCGCGGTACTAGCGGCTAGCACAGATACGCAGTATTTT; CDR3 protein: CASSSAVLAASTDTQYF
D gene: TRBD1; V gene: TRBV6-5; CDR3 length: 13; J gene: TRBJ1-5; clone size: few; CDR3 DNA: TGTGCCAGCAGGGGACAGGGGGCAAATTCCCAGCATTTT; CDR3 protein: CASRGQGANSQHF
D gene: TRBD1; V gene: TRBV7-2; CDR3 length: 15; J gene: TRBJ1-2; clone size: .; CDR3 DNA: TGTGCCAGCAGCGACGAAAACAGGGGCGGCTATGGCTACACCTTC; CDR3 protein: CASSDENRGGYGYTF
D gene: .; V gene: TRBV7-9; CDR3 length: 16; J gene: TRBJ1-5; clone size: .; CDR3 DNA: TGTGCCAGCAGCTTAGCCGGAACCGCGGGTAATCAGCCCCAGCATTTT; CDR3 protein: CASSLAGTAGNQPQHF
D gene: .; V gene: TRBV10-3; CDR3 length: 13; J gene: TRBJ1-1; clone size: .; CDR3 DNA: TGTGCCATCAGTGAAGGGGTGAACACTGAAGCTTTCTTT; CDR3 protein: CAISEGVNTEAFF
D gene: .; V gene: TRBV6-6; CDR3 length: 13; J gene: TRBJ1-2; clone size: .; CDR3 DNA: TGTGCCAGCAGCTCCGGAGGAGGCTATGGCTACACCTTC; CDR3 protein: CASSSGGGYGYTF
D gene: .; V gene: TRBV10-2; CDR3 length: 13; J gene: TRBJ2-1; clone size: .; CDR3 DNA: TGCGCCAGCAATACTGACCTCGGGAATGAGCAGTTCTTC; CDR3 protein: CASNTDLGNEQFF
D gene: TRBD1; V gene: TRBV5-1; CDR3 length: 14; J gene: TRBJ2-7; clone size: once; CDR3 DNA: TGCGCCAGCAGCTGGGGACAGGGGTTCTACGAGCAGTACTTC; CDR3 protein: CASSWGQGFYEQYF
D gene: .; V gene: TRBV10-3; CDR3 length: 16; J gene: TRBJ2-3; clone size: .; CDR3 DNA: TGTGCCATCGATGACCGGGACTCCACTAGCACAGATACGCAGTATTTT; CDR3 protein: CAIDDRDSTSTDTQYF
D gene: .; V gene: TRBV6-5; CDR3 length: 14; J gene: TRBJ1-4; clone size: .; CDR3 DNA: TGTGCCAGCAGGGGGACTCGGACTAATGAAAAACTGTTTTTT; CDR3 protein: CASRGTRTNEKLFF
D gene: TRBD1; V gene: TRBV5-1; CDR3 length: 16; J gene: TRBJ2-7; clone size: .; CDR3 DNA: TGCGCCAGCAGCCAAGCCGGGACAGGGTATGGAGGCGAGCAGTACTTC; CDR3 protein: CASSQAGTGYGGEQYF
D gene: TRBD1; V gene: TRBV11-2; CDR3 length: 15; J gene: TRBJ2-1; clone size: .; CDR3 DNA: TGTGCCAGCAGCTTTGACAGGGGGTCCTACAATGAGCAGTTCTTC; CDR3 protein: CASSFDRGSYNEQFF